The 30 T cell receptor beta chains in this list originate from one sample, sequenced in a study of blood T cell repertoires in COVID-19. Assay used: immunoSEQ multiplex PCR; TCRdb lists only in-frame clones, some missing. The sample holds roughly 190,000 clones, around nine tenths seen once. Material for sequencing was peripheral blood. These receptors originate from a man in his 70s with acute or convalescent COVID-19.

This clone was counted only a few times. CDR3 bases: TGTGCCAGCAGTTACCCCTCGACAGGCGCCGAATTCGAGGCTTTCTTT. This sequence encodes CASSYPSTGAEFEAFF. The chain uses TRBV6-2 or TRBV6-3 and TRBJ1-1, with D tentatively TRBD1 (6 bases). The CDR3 runs 16 residues. In germline, CDR1 is MNHEY, CDR2 SVGEGT. The V gene lost 2 bases and the J gene lost 11 bases, with 24 bases spanning the gap.

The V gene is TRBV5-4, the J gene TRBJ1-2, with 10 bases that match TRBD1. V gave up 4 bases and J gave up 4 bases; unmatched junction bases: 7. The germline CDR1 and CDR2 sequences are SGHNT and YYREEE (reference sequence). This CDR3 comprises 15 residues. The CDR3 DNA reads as TGTGCCAGCAGCCTAGGACAGGGGGGTACCTATGGCTACACCTTC. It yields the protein CASSLGQGGTYGYTF.

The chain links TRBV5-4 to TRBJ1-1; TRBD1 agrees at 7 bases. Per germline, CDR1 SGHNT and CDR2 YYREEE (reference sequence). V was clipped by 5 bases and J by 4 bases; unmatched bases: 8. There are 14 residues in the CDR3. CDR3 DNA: TGTGCCAGCAGTAGGCAGGGGGTAATCACTGAAGCTTTCTTT. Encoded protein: CASSRQGVITEAFF. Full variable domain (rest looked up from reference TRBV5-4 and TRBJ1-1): ETGVTQSPTHLIKTRGQQVTLRCSSQSGHNTVSWYQQALGQGPQFIFQYYREEENGRGNFPPRFSGLQFPNYSSELNVNALELDDSALYLCASSRQGVITEAFFGQGTRLTVV.

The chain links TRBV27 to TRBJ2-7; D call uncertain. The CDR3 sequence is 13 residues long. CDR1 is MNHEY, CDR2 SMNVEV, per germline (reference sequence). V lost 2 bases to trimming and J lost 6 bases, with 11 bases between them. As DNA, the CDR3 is TGTGCCAGCAGTTTAGAGCCCTATTCCGAGCAGTACTTC. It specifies CASSLEPYSEQYF.

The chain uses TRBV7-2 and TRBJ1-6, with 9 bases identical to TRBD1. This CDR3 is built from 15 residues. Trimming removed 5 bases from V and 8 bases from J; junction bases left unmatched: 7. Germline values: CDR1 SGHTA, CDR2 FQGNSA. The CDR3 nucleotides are TGTGCCAGCAGCCCCGGACAGGGGTTAGATTCACCCCTCCACTTT. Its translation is CASSPGQGLDSPLHF.

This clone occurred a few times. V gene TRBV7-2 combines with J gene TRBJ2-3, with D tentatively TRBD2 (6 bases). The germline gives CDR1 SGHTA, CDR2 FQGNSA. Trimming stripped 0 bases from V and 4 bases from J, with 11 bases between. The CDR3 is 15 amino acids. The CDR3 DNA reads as TGTGCCAGCAGCTTAGCGGGGGGAAGACCAGATACGCAGTATTTT. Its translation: CASSLAGGRPDTQYF.

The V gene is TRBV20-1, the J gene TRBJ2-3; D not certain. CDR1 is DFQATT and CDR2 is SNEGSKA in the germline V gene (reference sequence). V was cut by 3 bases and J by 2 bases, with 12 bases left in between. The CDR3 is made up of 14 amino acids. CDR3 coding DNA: TGCAGTGCTAGTTCGGGTCCCCTCACAGATACGCAGTATTTT. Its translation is CSASSGPLTDTQYF.

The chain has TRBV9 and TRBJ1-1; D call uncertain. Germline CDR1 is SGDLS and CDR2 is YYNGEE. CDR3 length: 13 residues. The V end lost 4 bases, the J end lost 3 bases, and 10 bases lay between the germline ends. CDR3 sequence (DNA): TGTGCCAGCAGCCCCGGGATGTACACTGAAGCTTTCTTT. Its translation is CASSPGMYTEAFF.

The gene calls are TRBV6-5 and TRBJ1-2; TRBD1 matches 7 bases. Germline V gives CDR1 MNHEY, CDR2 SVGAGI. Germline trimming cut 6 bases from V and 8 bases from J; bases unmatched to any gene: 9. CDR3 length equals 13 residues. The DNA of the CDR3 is TGTGCCAGCAGACTGACAGGGACGGGCGGCTACACCTTC. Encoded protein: CASRLTGTGGYTF.

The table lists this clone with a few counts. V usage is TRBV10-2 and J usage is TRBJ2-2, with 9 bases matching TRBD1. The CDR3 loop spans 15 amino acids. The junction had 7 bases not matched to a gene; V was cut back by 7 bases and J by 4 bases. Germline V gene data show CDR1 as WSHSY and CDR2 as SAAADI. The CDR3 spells CASTRTGESTGELFF. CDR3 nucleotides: TGCGCCAGCACTAGGACAGGGGAGAGCACCGGGGAGCTGTTTTTT.

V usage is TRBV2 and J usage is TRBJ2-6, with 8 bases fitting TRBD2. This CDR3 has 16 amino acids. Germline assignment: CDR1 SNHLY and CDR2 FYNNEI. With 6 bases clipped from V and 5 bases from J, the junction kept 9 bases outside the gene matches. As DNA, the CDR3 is TGTGCCAGCAGATGGGAGCGGGGGCGCTGGGCCAACGTCCTGACTTTC. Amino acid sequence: CASRWERGRWANVLTF. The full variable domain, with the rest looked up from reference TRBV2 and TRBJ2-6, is EPEVTQTPSHQVTQMGQEVILRCVPISNHLYFYWYRQILGQKVEFLVSFYNNEISEKSEIFDDQFSVERPDGSNFTLKIRSTKLEDSAMYFCASRWERGRWANVLTFGAGSRLTVL.

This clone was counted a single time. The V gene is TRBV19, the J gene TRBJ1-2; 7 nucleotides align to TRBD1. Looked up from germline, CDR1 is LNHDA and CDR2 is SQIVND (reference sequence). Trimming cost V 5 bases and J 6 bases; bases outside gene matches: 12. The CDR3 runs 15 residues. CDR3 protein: CASSLIGRGSDGYTF. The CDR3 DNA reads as TGTGCCAGTAGTTTAATAGGCAGGGGGTCAGATGGCTACACCTTC.

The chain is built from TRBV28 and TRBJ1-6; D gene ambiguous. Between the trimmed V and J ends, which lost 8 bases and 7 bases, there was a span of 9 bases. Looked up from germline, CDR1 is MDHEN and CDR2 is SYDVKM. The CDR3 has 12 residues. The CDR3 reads CASLTGNSPLHF. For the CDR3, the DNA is TGTGCCAGCTTGACCGGGAATTCACCCCTCCACTTT.

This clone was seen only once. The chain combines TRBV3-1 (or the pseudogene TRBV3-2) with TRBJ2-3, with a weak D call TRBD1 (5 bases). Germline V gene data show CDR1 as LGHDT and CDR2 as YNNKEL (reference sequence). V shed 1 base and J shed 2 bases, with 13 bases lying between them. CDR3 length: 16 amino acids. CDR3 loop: CASSQGQGVPTDTQYF. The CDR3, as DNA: TGTGCCAGCAGCCAAGGTCAGGGCGTCCCCACAGATACGCAGTATTTT.

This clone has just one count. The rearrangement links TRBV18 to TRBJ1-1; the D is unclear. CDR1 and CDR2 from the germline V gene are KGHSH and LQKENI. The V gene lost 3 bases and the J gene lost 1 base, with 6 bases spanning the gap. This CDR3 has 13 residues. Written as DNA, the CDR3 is TGTGCCAGCTCACCTTACAGGAACACTGAAGCTTTCTTT. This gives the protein CASSPYRNTEAFF.

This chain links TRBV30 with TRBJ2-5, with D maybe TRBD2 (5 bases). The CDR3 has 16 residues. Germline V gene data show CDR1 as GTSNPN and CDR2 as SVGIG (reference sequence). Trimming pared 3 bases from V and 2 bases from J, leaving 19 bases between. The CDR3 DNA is TGTGCCTGGAGAGATACTAGGTGGGCCCTTCAAGAGACCCAGTACTTC. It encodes CAWRDTRWALQETQYF.

The CDR3 protein is CASSVEQGRGYTF. For the CDR3, the DNA is TGTGCCAGCAGCGTAGAACAGGGACGTGGCTACACCTTC. The chain employs TRBV9 and TRBJ1-2; a weak D match, TRBD1 (6 bases). Trimming shortened V by 0 bases and J by 7 bases, and 10 bases separated the two germline ends. Germline V gives CDR1 SGDLS, CDR2 YYNGEE. This CDR3 contains 13 residues.

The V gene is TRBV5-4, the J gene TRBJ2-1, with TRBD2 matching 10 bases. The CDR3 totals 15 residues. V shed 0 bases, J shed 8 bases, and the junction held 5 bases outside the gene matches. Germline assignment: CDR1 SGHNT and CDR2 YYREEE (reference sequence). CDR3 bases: TGTGCCAGCAGCTTGGAGCGGGGGGGCAGTGATGAGCAGTTCTTC. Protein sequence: CASSLERGGSDEQFF.

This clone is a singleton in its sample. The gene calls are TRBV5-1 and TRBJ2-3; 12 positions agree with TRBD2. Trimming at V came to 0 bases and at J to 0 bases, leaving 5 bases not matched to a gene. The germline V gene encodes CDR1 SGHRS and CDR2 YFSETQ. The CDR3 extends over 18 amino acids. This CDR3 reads CASSLASGGATSTDTQYF. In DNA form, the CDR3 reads TGCGCCAGCAGCTTGGCTAGCGGGGGGGCGACTAGCACAGATACGCAGTATTTT.

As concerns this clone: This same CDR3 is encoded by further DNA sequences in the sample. The CDR3 bases are TGTGCCAGCAGTTTGGGGGGAGCCTATGGCTACACCTTC. Translated, it gives CASSLGGAYGYTF. The rearrangement uses TRBV12-3 or TRBV12-4 and TRBJ1-2; D is perhaps TRBD1 (5 bases). The CDR3 is 13 residues long. The V end lost 3 bases, the J end lost 4 bases, and 9 bases lay between the germline ends.

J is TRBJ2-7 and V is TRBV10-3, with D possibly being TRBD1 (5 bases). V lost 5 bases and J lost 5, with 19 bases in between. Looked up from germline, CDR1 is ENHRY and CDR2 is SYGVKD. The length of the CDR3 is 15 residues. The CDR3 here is CAISNRVQGKNEQYF. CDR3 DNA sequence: TGTGCCATCAGTAATCGGGTCCAGGGAAAAAACGAGCAGTACTTC.

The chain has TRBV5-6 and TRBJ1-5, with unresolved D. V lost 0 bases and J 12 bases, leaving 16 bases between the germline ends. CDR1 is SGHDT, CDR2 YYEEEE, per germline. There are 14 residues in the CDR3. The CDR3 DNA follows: TGTGCCAGCAGCTTGGGGCCACGGGAATCTGTCCAGCATTTT. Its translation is CASSLGPRESVQHF. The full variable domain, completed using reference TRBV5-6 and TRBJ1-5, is DAGVTQSPTHLIKTRGQQVTLRCSPKSGHDTVSWYQQALGQGPQFIFQYYEEEERQRGNFPDRFSGHQFPNYSSELNVNALLLGDSALYLCASSLGPRESVQHFGDGTRLSIL.

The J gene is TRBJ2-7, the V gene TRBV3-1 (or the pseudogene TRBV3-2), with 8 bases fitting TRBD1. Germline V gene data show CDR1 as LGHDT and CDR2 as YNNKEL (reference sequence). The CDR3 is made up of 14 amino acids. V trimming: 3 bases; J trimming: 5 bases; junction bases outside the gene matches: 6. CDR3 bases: TGTGCCAGCAGCCATAAGTCAGGGGGCGACGAGCAGTACTTC. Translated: CASSHKSGGDEQYF.

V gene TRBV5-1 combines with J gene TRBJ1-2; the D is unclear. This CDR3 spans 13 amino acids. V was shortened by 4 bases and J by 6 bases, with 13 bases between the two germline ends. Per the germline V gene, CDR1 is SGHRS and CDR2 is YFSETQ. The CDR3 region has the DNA TGCGCCAGCAGCCTTTCTAGTCCGGATGGCTACACCTTC. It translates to CASSLSSPDGYTF.

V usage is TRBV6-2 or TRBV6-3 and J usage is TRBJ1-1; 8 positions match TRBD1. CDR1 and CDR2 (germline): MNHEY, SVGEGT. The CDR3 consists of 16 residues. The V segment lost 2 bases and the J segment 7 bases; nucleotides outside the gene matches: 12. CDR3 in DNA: TGTGCCAGCAGTTACACCCAGGGGGCGCCTGGAGGTGAAGCTTTCTTT. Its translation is CASSYTQGAPGGEAFF.

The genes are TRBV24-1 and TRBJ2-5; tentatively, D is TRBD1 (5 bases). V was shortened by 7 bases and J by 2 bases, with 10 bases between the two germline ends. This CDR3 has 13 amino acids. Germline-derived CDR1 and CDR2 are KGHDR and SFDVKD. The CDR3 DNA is TGTGCCACCAGAGGACATTCTCAAGAGACCCAGTACTTC. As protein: CATRGHSQETQYF.

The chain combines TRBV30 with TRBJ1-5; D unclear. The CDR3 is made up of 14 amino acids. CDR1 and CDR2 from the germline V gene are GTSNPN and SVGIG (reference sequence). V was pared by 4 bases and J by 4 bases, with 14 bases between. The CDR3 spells CAWNFPGTNQPQHF. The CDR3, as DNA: TGTGCCTGGAATTTCCCAGGCACGAATCAGCCCCAGCATTTT.

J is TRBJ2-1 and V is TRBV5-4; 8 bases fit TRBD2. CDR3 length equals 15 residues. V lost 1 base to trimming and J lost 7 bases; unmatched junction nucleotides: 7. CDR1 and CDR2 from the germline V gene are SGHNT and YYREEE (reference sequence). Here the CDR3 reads CASSLSSGTWNEQFF. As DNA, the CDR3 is TGTGCCAGCAGCTTGAGTAGCGGGACTTGGAATGAGCAGTTCTTC.

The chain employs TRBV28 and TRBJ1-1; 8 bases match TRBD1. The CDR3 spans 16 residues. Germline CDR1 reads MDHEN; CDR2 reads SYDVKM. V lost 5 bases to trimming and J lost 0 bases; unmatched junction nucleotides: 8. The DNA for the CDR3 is TGTGCCAGCAGTCTCCCGACAGGGGACATGAACACTGAAGCTTTCTTT. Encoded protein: CASSLPTGDMNTEAFF. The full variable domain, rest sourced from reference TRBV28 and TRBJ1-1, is DVKVTQSSRYLVKRTGEKVFLECVQDMDHENMFWYRQDPGLGLRLIYFSYDVKMKEKGDIPEGYSVSREKKERFSLILESASTNQTSMYLCASSLPTGDMNTEAFFGQGTRLTVV.

In DNA, the CDR3 is TGCAGCGTGGGGGGACAGGGGCGCGGAGAGACCCAGTACTTC. Translation gives CSVGGQGRGETQYF. The chain recombines TRBV29-1 with TRBJ2-5; TRBD1 matches at 10 bases. Trimming removed 6 bases from V and 4 bases from J; junction bases left unmatched: 8. Germline CDR1 is SQVTM and CDR2 is ANQGSEA. This CDR3 spans 14 amino acids.